This TCR beta chain appears in the sequencing data of a study of T-cell memory formation after mild COVID-19. About the research overall: For the most part, TCR clusters were specific to one donor.

General study findings and limits: CD4+ contracting clones were found mainly in CM and EM, and CD8+ ones in EMRA.

The trim removed 3 bases at V and 5 bases at J, leaving 8 bases unmatched. The CDR3 contains 15 residues. Germline-derived CDR1 and CDR2 are MNHEY and SVGEGT. Constant-segment primers and 5'RACE yielded cDNA libraries for TCR alpha and TCR beta, each carrying sample barcodes and UMIs. Each CDR3 protein is one row after TCRdb ran MiXCR on the 5' RACE reads. The table records around 210,000 distinct CDR3 sequences, more than 8% of them present only once. This clonotype was detected a few times. The antigen remains unidentified. The sample comprised PBMCs or a T cell subset sorted from them (not recorded which). This TCR came from a man between 18 and 35 years old who had mild COVID-19 (a few samples of this study predate the infection). Cell type and time point are not known. The genes are TRBV6-2 or TRBV6-3 and TRBJ2-3; 7 nucleotides match TRBD2. In DNA form, the CDR3 reads TGTGCCAGCAGTTATCCCCGTGGCGGGGGAGATACGCAGTATTTT. Translating it yields CASSYPRGGGDTQYF.